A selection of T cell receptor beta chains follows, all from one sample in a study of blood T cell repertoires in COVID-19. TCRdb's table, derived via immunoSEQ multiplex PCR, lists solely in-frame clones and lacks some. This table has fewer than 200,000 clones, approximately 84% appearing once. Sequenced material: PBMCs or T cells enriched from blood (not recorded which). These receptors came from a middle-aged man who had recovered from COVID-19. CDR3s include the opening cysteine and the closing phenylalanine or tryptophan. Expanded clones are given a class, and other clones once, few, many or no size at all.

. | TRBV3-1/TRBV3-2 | CASSQVGTGRGYGYTF
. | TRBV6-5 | CASSPWGDEQYF
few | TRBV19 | CASSMRQNYGYTF
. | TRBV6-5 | CASRQTVLTDTQYF
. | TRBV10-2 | CASSGTTYNEQFF
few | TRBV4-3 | CASSQDRGPYGYTF
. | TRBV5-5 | CASSQNAIYEQYF
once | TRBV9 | CASSEGGASLGETQYF
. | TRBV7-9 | CASSPRIGYNEQFF
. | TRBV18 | CASSPNPGGLDGYTF
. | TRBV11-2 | CASSPRGGAGEKLFF
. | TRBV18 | CASSPWTAHNYGYTF
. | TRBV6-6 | CASSPGTPWDLVYGYTF
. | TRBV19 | CASSPGLRVTNEKLFF
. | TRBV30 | CAWRGTSTYEQYF
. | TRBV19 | CASSIVNEQFF
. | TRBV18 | CASSRGQGSGNTIYF
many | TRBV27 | CASSLNRQSEKLFF
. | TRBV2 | CASRALGGSYEQYF
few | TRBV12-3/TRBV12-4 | CASTPGQGYGYTF
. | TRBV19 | CASSNAGFYGYTF
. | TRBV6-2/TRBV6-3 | CASSYSWTGGTEAFF
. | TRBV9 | CASNGGGLNQPQHF
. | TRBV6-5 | CASSYRGRRKAGEQYF
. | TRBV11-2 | CASSLDGGGAFEAFF
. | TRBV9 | CASSLKTGGEQYF
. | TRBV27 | CASRLRDMLEQYF
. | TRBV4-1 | CASSQVGTSGVRETQYF
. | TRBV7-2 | CASSKQGSNTEAFF